This is a list of T cell receptor beta chains from one sample in a study of T cell responses to AZD1222 COVID-19 vaccine. TCRdb's copy holds only in-frame clones and misses some; the assay was immunoSEQ multiplex PCR. This sample carries about 150,000 clones, around nine tenths of them seen once, and the ten largest clones take about 5%. The sequencing used peripheral blood, collected on day 0 of AZD1222 vaccination. These receptors were obtained from an adult in good health. The CDR3 runs from the conserved cysteine through the conserved F or W. The D gene is left open where the match is weak. Expanded clones get a size class; other rows say once, few or many, or leave the size out.

D: -; V: TRBV27; size: once; J: TRBJ2-7; DNA: TGTGCCAGCAGTTTATCGTCTATTCACGAGCAGTACTTT; CDR3: CASSLSSIHEQYF
D: TRBD1; V: TRBV6-1; size: -; J: TRBJ2-7; DNA: TGTGCCAGCAGTGAAATCGGGACAGACTACGAGCAGTACTTC; CDR3: CASSEIGTDYEQYF
D: -; V: TRBV27; size: -; J: TRBJ2-5; DNA: TGTGCCAGCAGTTCGACAGACGAACAAGAGACCCAGTACTTC; CDR3: CASSSTDEQETQYF
D: -; V: TRBV28; size: -; J: TRBJ2-7; DNA: TGTGCCAGCAGTTTCTACCCCAATTCAAACGAGCAGTACTTC; CDR3: CASSFYPNSNEQYF
D: TRBD1; V: TRBV2; size: -; J: TRBJ2-5; DNA: TGTGCCAGCAGTGCGTCTGAACAGGGGGAGAAGACCCAGTACTTC; CDR3: CASSASEQGEKTQYF
D: -; V: TRBV20-1; size: -; J: TRBJ2-7; DNA: TGCAGTGTCGGCGAGCAGTACTTC; CDR3: CSVGEQYF
D: -; V: TRBV19; size: once; J: TRBJ1-2; DNA: TGTGCCAGTAGTACCGGTGGACCCCGATATGGCTACACCTTC; CDR3: CASSTGGPRYGYTF
D: TRBD2; V: TRBV28; size: -; J: TRBJ2-7; DNA: TGTGCCAGCAGTTCCCGGACTAGCGGGAGAAACGAGCAGTACTTC; CDR3: CASSSRTSGRNEQYF
D: -; V: TRBV19; size: -; J: TRBJ2-7; DNA: TGTGCCAGTAGTCTTGGTAGCGGCGACTACGAGCAGTACTTC; CDR3: CASSLGSGDYEQYF
D: TRBD1; V: TRBV15; size: -; J: TRBJ1-1; DNA: TGTGCCACCAGCAGAGGACAGGGGTCGTTTATGAACACTGAAGCTTTCTTT; CDR3: CATSRGQGSFMNTEAFF
D: TRBD2; V: TRBV6-6; size: -; J: TRBJ2-1; DNA: TGTGCCAGCAGTTTCGCACTAGCGGCCACCTACAATGAGCAGTTCTTC; CDR3: CASSFALAATYNEQFF
D: TRBD1; V: TRBV10-3; size: -; J: TRBJ1-1; DNA: TGTGCCATCAGTGTTGTCAGGGGGACTGAAGCTTTCTTT; CDR3: CAISVVRGTEAFF
D: TRBD1; V: TRBV28; size: -; J: TRBJ1-2; DNA: TGTGCCAGCGAGTTTATGTCAGGGGGCCTGGGGGGCTACACCTTC; CDR3: CASEFMSGGLGGYTF
D: -; V: TRBV5-1; size: few; J: TRBJ2-5; DNA: TGCGCCAGCAGCTTGACCCAAGGTGGGGAGACCCAGTACTTC; CDR3: CASSLTQGGETQYF
D: TRBD1; V: TRBV28; size: -; J: TRBJ1-1; DNA: TGTGCCAGCAGGCCCCTGAGGGGGCGGAACACTGAAGCTTTCTTT; CDR3: CASRPLRGRNTEAFF
D: TRBD2; V: TRBV28; size: -; J: TRBJ2-3; DNA: TGTGCCAGCAGTCTGAGGACTAGCGGGAACACAGATACGCAGTATTTT; CDR3: CASSLRTSGNTDTQYF
D: TRBD1; V: TRBV10-3; size: -; J: TRBJ1-1; DNA: TGTGCCATCAGTGAGAGGGGGCTGGACACTGAAGCTTTCTTT; CDR3: CAISERGLDTEAFF
D: -; V: TRBV28; size: few; J: TRBJ1-1; DNA: TGTGCCAGCAGCCACCGAACCGTCCATTACACTGAAGCTTTCTTT; CDR3: CASSHRTVHYTEAFF
D: -; V: TRBV27; size: -; J: TRBJ2-2; DNA: TGTGCCAGCAGTTTATTTACTAGCACCGGGGAGCTGTTTTTT; CDR3: CASSLFTSTGELFF
D: TRBD1; V: TRBV5-1; size: -; J: TRBJ2-2; DNA: TGCGCCAGCAGCTTGGGGACAGGGGCCCCCGGGGAGCTGTTTTTT; CDR3: CASSLGTGAPGELFF
D: -; V: TRBV4-3; size: -; J: TRBJ2-1; DNA: TGCGCCAGCAGCCAAGACCCCGGGAGAGGTCGATATGAGCAGTTCTTC; CDR3: CASSQDPGRGRYEQFF
D: TRBD1; V: TRBV23-1; size: -; J: TRBJ1-1; DNA: TGCGCCAGCAGCGACAGGGGGCTGAACACTGAAGCTTTCTTT; CDR3: CASSDRGLNTEAFF
D: TRBD2; V: TRBV2; size: few; J: TRBJ2-1; DNA: TGTGCCACCGGACTAGCGCTCTACAATGAGCAGTTCTTC; CDR3: CATGLALYNEQFF
D: -; V: TRBV19; size: -; J: TRBJ1-2; DNA: TGTGCCAGTAGTCCCCCGGGACGGACTAACTATGGCTACACCTTC; CDR3: CASSPPGRTNYGYTF
D: -; V: TRBV19; size: -; J: TRBJ1-5; DNA: TGTGCCAGTAGTATTATCGCCCAGGGGAATCAGCCCCAGCATTTT; CDR3: CASSIIAQGNQPQHF
D: TRBD1; V: TRBV6-1; size: -; J: TRBJ1-6; DNA: TGTGCCAGCAGTGAAACGAGACAGGGGCGAGGTAATTCACCCCTCCACTTT; CDR3: CASSETRQGRGNSPLHF
D: -; V: TRBV7-6; size: -; J: TRBJ1-4; DNA: TGTGCCAGCAGCGATGGGCAGGGGCATGCAACTAATGAAAAACTGTTTTTT; CDR3: CASSDGQGHATNEKLFF
D: -; V: TRBV28; size: -; J: TRBJ1-6; DNA: TGTGCCAGCAGGGGGGTGAGGAATTCACCCCTCCACTTT; CDR3: CASRGVRNSPLHF
D: -; V: TRBV2; size: -; J: TRBJ2-7; DNA: TGTGCCAGCACCTCCGGAGCTAGTAACATCTACGAGCAGTACTTC; CDR3: CASTSGASNIYEQYF
D: -; V: TRBV29-1; size: once; J: TRBJ1-2; DNA: TGCAGCGCCAACAGGGATGACTATGGCTACACCTTC; CDR3: CSANRDDYGYTF
D: TRBD1; V: TRBV3-1/TRBV3-2; size: -; J: TRBJ1-4; DNA: TGTGCCAGCAGCCAAGATTGGGAGACAGGGTATGAAAAACTGTTTTTT; CDR3: CASSQDWETGYEKLFF
D: -; V: TRBV5-1; size: -; J: TRBJ2-3; DNA: TGCGCCAGCAGCGGCGGGACCGAACGGTTGACAGATACGCAGTATTTT; CDR3: CASSGGTERLTDTQYF
D: -; V: TRBV15; size: -; J: TRBJ1-1; DNA: TGTGCCACCGGCAGCGTCCTGGGGAACACTGAAGCTTTCTTT; CDR3: CATGSVLGNTEAFF
D: TRBD2; V: TRBV11-2; size: -; J: TRBJ2-5; DNA: TGTGCCAGCAGCTTGACGGGAGGGGAAGAGACCCAGTACTTC; CDR3: CASSLTGGEETQYF
D: -; V: TRBV15; size: once; J: TRBJ2-5; DNA: TGTGCCACCAGCTCCGAGGGGAGTACCCAAGAGACCCAGTACTTC; CDR3: CATSSEGSTQETQYF
D: TRBD2; V: TRBV7-2; size: -; J: TRBJ2-1; DNA: TGTGCCAGCAGCTTCTTAGCGGGGAGCGTCTACAATGAGCAGTTCTTC; CDR3: CASSFLAGSVYNEQFF
D: TRBD1; V: TRBV6-6; size: -; J: TRBJ2-7; DNA: TGTGCCAGCAGTTATGGGACAGGATGGAACGAGCAGTACTTC; CDR3: CASSYGTGWNEQYF
D: -; V: TRBV5-5; size: -; J: TRBJ2-1; DNA: TGTGCCAGCAGCTTGGTCTTCCAATACAATGAGCAGTTCTTC; CDR3: CASSLVFQYNEQFF
D: -; V: TRBV2; size: -; J: TRBJ1-2; DNA: TGTGCCAGCAGTCTTACCGGGACCGCGATCTATGGCTACACCTTC; CDR3: CASSLTGTAIYGYTF
D: TRBD1; V: TRBV5-4; size: once; J: TRBJ1-6; DNA: TGTGCCAGCACTCTCGGGACAGGAGAATATAATTCACCCCTCCACTTT; CDR3: CASTLGTGEYNSPLHF
D: TRBD1; V: TRBV2; size: once; J: TRBJ1-1; DNA: TGTGCCAGCAGTGCGGGACAGGGGGCGATTGAAGCTTTCTTT; CDR3: CASSAGQGAIEAFF
D: -; V: TRBV3-1/TRBV3-2; size: -; J: TRBJ2-7; DNA: TGTGCCAGCAGCCAAGATCGGACTGGGCAGTACTTC; CDR3: CASSQDRTGQYF
D: TRBD1; V: TRBV28; size: -; J: TRBJ2-6; DNA: TGTGCCAGCAGTTTATTTCTTTGGGGGGACAGGGACTCTGGGGCCAACGTCCTGACTTTC; CDR3: CASSLFLWGDRDSGANVLTF
D: TRBD1; V: TRBV28; size: -; J: TRBJ2-5; DNA: TGTGCCAGCAGTCGGGGACAGGCCAGGGAGACCCAGTACTTC; CDR3: CASSRGQARETQYF
D: TRBD2; V: TRBV28; size: many; J: TRBJ2-1; DNA: TGTGCCAGCAGTTTAGGGACTAGCGGGGAGCAGTTCTTC; CDR3: CASSLGTSGEQFF
D: -; V: TRBV6-2/TRBV6-3; size: -; J: TRBJ2-7; DNA: TGTGCCAGCACCCCTTGGGGCAGCCACTCCTACGAGCAGTACTTC; CDR3: CASTPWGSHSYEQYF